This TCR beta chain was retrieved from a study of blood T cell repertoires in COVID-19. On the study more broadly: The United States, Italy and Spain supplied acute and convalescent COVID-19 samples. Nucleic acid was either cDNA or gDNA, and it came from T cells, B-cell-depleted T cells, or PBMCs.

The CDR3 totals 15 residues. Germline trimming cut 6 bases from V and 7 bases from J; bases unmatched to any gene: 9. CDR1 and CDR2 from the germline V gene are LNHDA and SQIVND (reference sequence). During active infection, Seattle patients enrolled and were then monitored through disease. Authors' data handling: Amplification from reference gene primers served as the basis for estimated nucleated cell counts. The table came from immunoSEQ multiplex PCR; TCRdb's copy has only in-frame clones and leaves some out. The V and J calls and clone size are taken from that table; D and trimming were inferred from the DNA. The sample holds a few hundred thousand clones; more than 70% are singletons and the top ten take about 3%.

Sequenced material: peripheral blood. The gene calls are TRBV19 and TRBJ2-7; 13 bases are a match to TRBD2. The sequence came from a woman in her 30s with COVID-19, enrolled during active disease. The CDR3 reads CASSGPGLAGKEQYF. CDR3 DNA sequence: TGTGCCAGTAGCGGACCGGGACTAGCGGGGAAAGAGCAGTACTTC.